The clone carrying this T cell receptor (beta chain) showed up just a few times. What it binds is not known. A much larger clone sits a single nucleotide away, making a read error possible. V was cut by 2 bases and J by 1 base, with 8 bases left in between. CDR1 DFQATT and CDR2 SNEGSKA come from the germline V gene (reference sequence). There are 13 residues in the CDR3. These data come from a study of neurological immune-mediated disorders. Study-wide points: Association with the multiple sclerosis repertoire cluster was not found for any clinical or MRI feature.

Using its own MiXCR run on the 5' RACE reads, TCRdb lists one record per CDR3 protein. Here the sample spans 50,000 or so distinct CDR3 sequences, 3% to 3.5% being singletons. The sequencing sample was made of PBMCs. The TCR sequence derives from a man aged 40-49 years with multiple sclerosis. The chain combines TRBV20-1 with TRBJ1-1; the D is unclear. This CDR3 reads CSARRGKNTEAFF. The CDR3 DNA follows: TGCAGTGCTAGACGGGGAAAGAACACTGAAGCTTTCTTT.